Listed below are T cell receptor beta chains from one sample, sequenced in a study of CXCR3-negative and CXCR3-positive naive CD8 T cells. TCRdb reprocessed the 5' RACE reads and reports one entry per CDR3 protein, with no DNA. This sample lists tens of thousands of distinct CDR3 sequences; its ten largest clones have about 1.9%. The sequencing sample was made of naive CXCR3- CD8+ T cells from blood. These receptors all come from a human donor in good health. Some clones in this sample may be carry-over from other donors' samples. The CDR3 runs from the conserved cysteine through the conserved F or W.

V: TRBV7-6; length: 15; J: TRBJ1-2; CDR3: CASSLGDRDYYGYTF
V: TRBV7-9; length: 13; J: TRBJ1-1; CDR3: CASSRGLNTEAFF
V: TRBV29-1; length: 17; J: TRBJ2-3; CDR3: CSVDFSGNVMGTDTQYF
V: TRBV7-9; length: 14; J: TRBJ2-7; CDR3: CASSSTTGDYEQYF
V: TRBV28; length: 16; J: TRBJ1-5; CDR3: CASSLVALISNQPQHF
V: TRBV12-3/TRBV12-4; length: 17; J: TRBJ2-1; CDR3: CASSLLTQIIRGNEQFF
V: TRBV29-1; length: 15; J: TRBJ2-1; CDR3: CSVEDTAGPYNEQFF
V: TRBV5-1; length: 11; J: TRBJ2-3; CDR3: CASSYTDTQYF
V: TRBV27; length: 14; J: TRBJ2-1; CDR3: CASSLRQGAYEQFF
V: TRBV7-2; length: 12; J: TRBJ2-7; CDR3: CASSLINYEQYF
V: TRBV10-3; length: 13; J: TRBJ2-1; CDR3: CAIGTDSYNEQFF
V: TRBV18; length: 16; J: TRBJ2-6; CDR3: CASSPPTGPGANVLTF
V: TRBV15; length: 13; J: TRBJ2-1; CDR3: CATKGLGGGEQFF
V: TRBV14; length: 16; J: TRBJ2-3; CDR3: CASSQDGEGHTDTQYF
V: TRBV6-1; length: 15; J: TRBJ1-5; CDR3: CASSDLDRGDQPHHF
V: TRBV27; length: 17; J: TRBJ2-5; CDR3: CASSLTTDREIQETQYF
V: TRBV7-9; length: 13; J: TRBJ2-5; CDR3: CASSGQLEETQYF
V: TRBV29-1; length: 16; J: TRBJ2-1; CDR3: CSVEDPDYASVNEQFF
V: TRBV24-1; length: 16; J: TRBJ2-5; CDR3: CATSDWPSGGQETQYF
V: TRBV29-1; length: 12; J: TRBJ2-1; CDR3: CSVTGRSNEQFF
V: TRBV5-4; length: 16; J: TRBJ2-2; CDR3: CASSQGLQAGTGELFF
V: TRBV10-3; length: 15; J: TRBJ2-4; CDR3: CAISEPPGQGNIQYF